This TCR beta chain was sequenced in a study of PD-1 blockade in classical Hodgkin lymphoma. The data were produced by immunoSEQ multiplex PCR, yet TCRdb's version contains in-frame clones alone and is incomplete. This repertoire shows fewer than 20,000 clones, roughly 83% found once; its top ten account for approximately 6%. Deletions cut 3 bases from V and 6 bases from J, with 21 bases between. The CDR3 has 17 amino acids. Every patient experienced relapse after autologous stem cell transplantation, and brentuximab vedotin exposure varied. The chain employs TRBV23-1 and TRBJ2-1; D is tentatively TRBD1 or TRBD2 (5 bases each). TRBV23-1 is identified as an open reading frame with a role that is uncertain. The source of this sequence is a human donor with classical Hodgkin lymphoma. The starting material was peripheral blood mononuclear cells (PBMCs), obtained at baseline. CDR3 nucleotides: TGCGCCAGCAGTCACTGCCACCGGGACCCTAGGGGCAATGAGCAGTTCTTC. Amino acids: CASSHCHRDPRGNEQFF.